The present TCR beta chain was sequenced within a study of T cell clonotyping in hematopoietic cell transplantation. As for the study in general: Cytoreduction preceded collection of pretransplant recipient samples. Study results and caveats: No sorting was done, leaving CD4 and CD8 contributions mixed. Higher Inverse Simpson Index values in graft donor and pretransplant recipient predicted broader posttransplant TCR diversity. Recipient TCR diversity dropped after transplant; expanded clonotypes rose from day 30 to 180.

CDR3 length equals 12 residues. After removal of 6 bases from V and 11 bases from J, the junction contained 9 bases not matched to a gene. Germline values: CDR1 MNHEY, CDR2 SVGAGI. In regard to this clone: Its cognate antigen is unknown.

The assay was immunoSEQ multiplex PCR, and TCRdb's table has in-frame clones only and misses some. This sample yields about 29,000 clones, of which about 83% are seen a single time; less than 7.5% belongs to the top ten. Time point described: recipient sample about 28 days before transplant, after cytoreduction. J is TRBJ1-1 and V is TRBV6-5; 7 positions match TRBD1. This clonotype originated in a woman aged 25-40 years with chronic myeloid leukemia. Some clones in this sample may be carry-over from other donors' samples. The sample in question was peripheral blood mononuclear cells, obtained before stem cell transplant. The DNA for the CDR3 is TGTGCCAGCAGCTTTACCAGGGGGGAGGCTTTCTTT. Its protein product is CASSFTRGEAFF.